Listed below are T cell receptor beta chains from one sample, sequenced in a study of OX40 agonist ivuxolimab in advanced cancers. Method: immunoSEQ multiplex PCR; TCRdb's copy keeps in-frame clones and lacks some. The repertoire holds over 20,000 clones, with around four fifths as singletons. The sequencing used CD4+ or CD8+ T cells sorted from blood, collected in a trial of the OX40 agonist ivuxolimab. The receptors shown here come from an adult with an advanced solid tumor such as melanoma, head and neck, liver or kidney cancer. Each CDR3 is given with its conserved first and last residue. The order of the fields is V gene, D gene, clone size, J gene, CDR3 protein, CDR3 DNA. A D gene is named only where the DNA matches it firmly. Where a row states a size, it is once, few, many or the class of an expanded clone; other rows omit it.

TRBV27	TRBD1	NA	TRBJ2-3	CASSPGQGVVRQYF	TGTGCCAGCAGTCCGGGACAGGGGGTAGTTAGGCAGTATTTT
TRBV21-1	NA	NA	TRBJ2-7	CASSARGQSSYEQYF	TGTGCCAGCAGCGCCCGGGGACAGAGCTCCTACGAGCAGTACTTC
TRBV6-5	TRBD1	NA	TRBJ2-1	CASSYDRGPGFEQFF	TGTGCCAGCAGTTACGACAGGGGTCCGGGATTCGAGCAGTTCTTC
TRBV9	NA	NA	TRBJ1-1	CASSVRSRGTEAFF	TGTGCCAGCAGCGTCCGCAGCCGGGGCACTGAAGCTTTCTTT
TRBV7-9	NA	NA	TRBJ2-5	CASSTDSTQETQYF	TGTGCCAGCAGCACTGACAGTACTCAAGAGACCCAGTACTTC
TRBV30	TRBD1	NA	TRBJ1-2	CAWSVPDRDYGYTF	TGTGCCTGGAGTGTACCAGACAGGGACTATGGCTACACCTTC
TRBV30	NA	few	TRBJ1-5	CAWSVGRSGPQHF	TGTGCCTGGAGTGTAGGAAGGTCTGGGCCCCAGCATTTT
TRBV19	NA	few	TRBJ1-5	CASSIRRERPQHF	TGTGCCAGTAGTATTCGCAGGGAGAGGCCCCAGCATTTT
TRBV10-2	NA	NA	TRBJ2-5	CASSVTAGPQETQYF	TGCGCCAGCAGTGTGACGGCGGGTCCCCAAGAGACCCAGTACTTC
TRBV11-3	TRBD1	NA	TRBJ2-7	CASSLIRGQGEQYF	TGTGCCAGCAGCTTAATCAGGGGGCAAGGCGAGCAGTACTTC
TRBV2	NA	medium-sized	TRBJ2-7	CASSVGQAVYEQYF	TGTGCCAGCAGTGTGGGTCAGGCCGTCTACGAGCAGTACTTC
TRBV5-6	TRBD1	NA	TRBJ1-5	CASSAQTGRNQPQHF	TGTGCCAGCAGCGCGCAGACAGGGCGGAATCAGCCCCAGCATTTT
TRBV19	NA	NA	TRBJ1-5	CASSIRGVNQPQHF	TGTGCCAGTAGTATTCGGGGGGTTAATCAGCCCCAGCATTTT
TRBV4-3	NA	NA	TRBJ2-1	CASSQDGNRYNEQFF	TGCGCCAGCAGCCAAGATGGGAACCGATACAATGAGCAGTTCTTC
TRBV5-4	NA	NA	TRBJ2-1	CASSLESSYNEQFF	TGTGCCAGCAGCTTGGAGAGCTCCTACAATGAGCAGTTCTTC
TRBV27	NA	NA	TRBJ2-2	CATRISGAISTGELFF	TGTGCCACCAGAATTTCGGGGGCGATTAGCACCGGGGAGCTGTTTTTT
TRBV19	TRBD1	NA	TRBJ1-2	CASIGQGPSYTF	TGTGCCAGTATCGGACAGGGGCCTAGCTACACCTTC
TRBV6-1	TRBD1	NA	TRBJ1-2	CARTGEEGGYTF	TGTGCCAGAACAGGGGAGGAAGGGGGCTACACCTTC
TRBV29-1	NA	once	TRBJ2-7	CSVRQAYYEQYF	TGCAGCGTTCGACAGGCTTACTACGAGCAGTACTTC
TRBV13	NA	NA	TRBJ2-3	CASSASPAESTDTQYF	TGTGCCAGCAGCGCCTCTCCAGCGGAAAGCACAGATACGCAGTATTTT
TRBV9	TRBD1	NA	TRBJ2-2	CASSATGGNTGELFF	TGTGCCAGCAGCGCCACAGGGGGAAACACCGGGGAGCTGTTTTTT
TRBV11-2	NA	once	TRBJ2-5	CASSLGAAQEETQYF	TGTGCCAGCAGCTTAGGGGCCGCACAGGAAGAGACCCAGTACTTC
TRBV4-2	TRBD2	once	TRBJ2-3	CASSQKTSGGAEDTQYF	TGTGCCAGCAGCCAAAAGACTAGCGGGGGGGCCGAAGATACGCAGTATTTT
TRBV30	TRBD2	NA	TRBJ2-1	CAWSVTGGEQFF	TGTGCCTGGAGTGTAACGGGAGGGGAGCAGTTCTTC
TRBV5-4	TRBD1	NA	TRBJ1-2	CASRRQGANYGYTF	TGTGCCAGCAGAAGACAGGGCGCTAACTATGGCTACACCTTC
TRBV27	TRBD1	NA	TRBJ1-6	CASSVGTGPSPLHF	TGTGCCAGCAGTGTCGGGACAGGGCCTTCACCCCTCCACTTT
TRBV11-3	NA	NA	TRBJ1-1	CASSEGGGTEAFF	TGTGCCAGCAGCGAGGGGGGCGGCACTGAAGCTTTCTTT
TRBV7-2	TRBD2	NA	TRBJ2-3	CASSLPVAGGDTQYF	TGTGCCAGCAGCTTACCCGTAGCGGGAGGAGATACGCAGTATTTT
TRBV27	TRBD2	NA	TRBJ2-3	CASSFMRTSGAGDTQYF	TGTGCCAGCAGTTTTATGCGGACTAGCGGGGCCGGGGATACGCAGTATTTT
TRBV5-8	NA	NA	TRBJ1-2	CASSLDRGWKNGYTF	TGTGCCAGCAGCTTGGATAGGGGGTGGAAAAATGGCTACACCTTC
TRBV21-1	NA	NA	TRBJ2-5	CASSKEGTSGRAGQQETQYF	TGTGCCAGCAGCAAAGAGGGGACTAGCGGGAGGGCCGGGCAGCAAGAGACCCAGTACTTC
TRBV27	NA	NA	TRBJ2-7	CASSHRSGWGNEQYF	TGTGCCAGCAGTCACCGATCAGGGTGGGGCAACGAGCAGTACTTC
TRBV7-9	NA	NA	TRBJ1-4	CASSLRDGGGLGNEKLFF	TGTGCCAGCAGCTTAAGAGATGGAGGGGGACTCGGTAATGAAAAACTGTTTTTT
TRBV11-3	NA	NA	TRBJ2-5	CASSSQGGQETQYF	TGTGCCAGCAGCTCGCAGGGGGGCCAAGAGACCCAGTACTTC
TRBV2	NA	few	TRBJ1-5	CASSDNSRSNQPQHF	TGTGCCAGCAGTGATAACAGTAGGAGCAATCAGCCCCAGCATTTT
TRBV4-1	NA	NA	TRBJ2-5	CASSQDSPRNTPTQYF	TGCGCCAGCAGCCAAGACTCTCCTCGTAACACCCCTACCCAGTACTTC
TRBV25-1	NA	NA	TRBJ2-3	CASSEYTSSTDTQYF	TGTGCCAGCAGTGAATACACTTCTAGCACAGATACGCAGTATTTT
TRBV9	NA	once	TRBJ1-1	CASSVGGSAEAFF	TGTGCCAGCAGCGTAGGAGGGAGTGCTGAAGCTTTCTTT
TRBV2	NA	NA	TRBJ1-1	CASRGSGHPEAFF	TGTGCCAGCCGGGGGTCTGGACATCCTGAAGCTTTCTTT
TRBV5-1	TRBD2	NA	TRBJ2-7	CASSLVSGSSTYEQYF	TGCGCCAGCAGCTTGGTGAGCGGGAGCTCCACCTACGAGCAGTACTTC
TRBV11-3	TRBD1	NA	TRBJ2-5	CASSLYRGLTETQYF	TGTGCCAGCAGCTTATACAGGGGGTTAACGGAGACCCAGTACTTC
TRBV7-6	NA	NA	TRBJ1-3	CASSFDWSSGNTIYF	TGTGCCAGCAGCTTTGACTGGAGCTCTGGAAACACCATATATTTT
TRBV5-5	TRBD1	NA	TRBJ1-1	CASSYRPQTGGNTEAFF	TGTGCCAGCAGCTATAGACCTCAGACAGGGGGAAACACTGAAGCTTTCTTT
TRBV29-1	TRBD1	few	TRBJ1-1	CSVEFGRGGTEAFF	TGCAGCGTTGAGTTCGGCAGGGGGGGCACTGAAGCTTTCTTT
TRBV30	NA	NA	TRBJ1-5	CAWSVGSNQPQHF	TGTGCCTGGAGTGTAGGTTCCAATCAGCCCCAGCATTTT
TRBV4-3	TRBD2	once	TRBJ2-7	CASSPRTSGSYEQYF	TGCGCCAGCAGCCCACGGACTAGCGGGAGTTACGAGCAGTACTTC
TRBV6-5	NA	NA	TRBJ2-6	CASSYSLGTGANVLTF	TGTGCCAGCAGTTACTCGTTAGGGACTGGGGCCAACGTCCTGACTTTC
TRBV5-1	NA	NA	TRBJ2-6	CASSLWTDSGANVLTF	TGCGCCAGCAGCCTATGGACGGATTCTGGGGCCAACGTCCTGACTTTC
TRBV5-6	NA	few	TRBJ2-5	CASSLAIGRETQYF	TGTGCCAGCAGCTTGGCTATAGGGCGAGAGACCCAGTACTTC
TRBV6-6	NA	NA	TRBJ2-2	CASSPSTTGELFF	TGTGCCAGCAGTCCCTCCACGACCGGGGAGCTGTTTTTT
TRBV5-8	TRBD1	NA	TRBJ2-1	CASSPGGPNNEQFF	TGTGCCAGCAGCCCAGGGGGCCCCAACAATGAGCAGTTCTTC
TRBV5-1	NA	once	TRBJ2-5	CASSLEGLLYQETQYF	TGCGCCAGCAGCTTGGAAGGACTACTATACCAAGAGACCCAGTACTTC
TRBV12-5	TRBD2	NA	TRBJ2-3	CASGGGTSGTKDTQYF	TGTGCTAGTGGTGGGGGGACTAGCGGGACTAAAGATACGCAGTATTTT
TRBV5-1	NA	NA	TRBJ1-1	CASSPGRLNTEAFF	TGCGCCAGCAGCCCCGGCAGGTTGAACACTGAAGCTTTCTTT
TRBV7-6	NA	NA	TRBJ2-6	CASSLDSGANVLTF	TGTGCCAGCAGCTTAGACTCTGGGGCCAACGTCCTGACTTTC